A single T cell receptor (beta chain) is shown here with its context. Its antigen is currently not known. No much larger clonotype is one base removed from it; base qualities were not supplied. V and J are trimmed by 6 bases and 3 bases, and the gene matches miss 3 bases of the junction. The CDR3 holds 14 amino acids from the cysteine to the phenylalanine. The DNA shown is the 42-base CDR3, in frame from base 1. In the germline V gene, CDR1 corresponds to SNHLY and CDR2 to FYNNEI. This specimen's treatment or condition label, interpreted: around 19 received Ad26.COV2.S at low or high dose, single or two shots; about 5 received placebo; per-sample allocation not given. Repertoires of vaccine and placebo recipients were sequenced from samples taken on day 63 after the first injection. Between 29 July and 7 August 2020, Cohort 1b enrolled about 27 adults aged 18-55 years at one site in Boston, USA. As a vaccine, Ad26.COV2.S was a replication-incompetent adenovirus type 26 vector that expressed a prefusion-stabilized SARS-CoV-2 spike protein derived from the original Wuhan strain.

The immunoSEQ Assay was used to sequence TCRbeta CDR3 regions. After extraction, genomic DNA underwent amplification by bias-controlled multiplex PCR, followed by high-throughput sequencing. The published analysis was carried out like this. To quantify the absolute abundance of each unique TCRbeta CDR3 region, sequences were collapsed and filtered. T cell fraction was estimated by normalizing TCRbeta template counts to usable DNA, with usable DNA measured through amplification of reference genes found in all nucleated cells. Repertoire TCRs were annotated as SARS-CoV-2-specific by exact matching of V gene, CDR3 amino acid sequence and J gene to a known reactive TCR set. The reference SARS-CoV-2 TCR set came from MIRA and was filtered for enrichment in COVID-19-positive ImmuneCODE repertoires, removing public or cross-reactive TCRs. Using the MIRA antigens, annotated TCRs were further analysed by specific ORF or by position within an ORF. Breadth was defined as the number of annotated unique rearrangements divided by the total number of unique productive rearrangements, and depth was defined as the summed frequency of the annotated unique rearrangements. TCR breadth was compared between groups using two-sided Wilcoxon rank-sum tests. Imported from immuneACCESS, the table was reduced by TCRdb to in-frame sequences with V and J called. These copies leave out some clones; in studies compared against another copy, an unresolved V gene accounts for under half, and the cause of the remainder is not known. Clone size and the V and J calls come from that table; the DNA yielded D and trimming. Present in this sample are around 450,000 clones, roughly nine tenths of which were seen just once. The ten largest make up more than 1.5% of the sample.

The sample originates from a study of Ad26.COV2.S vaccination and SARS-CoV-2 variants (TCRdb year 2021). General notes on the study: Vaccine-arm donors were drawn from COV1001, a multicentre, randomized, double-blind, placebo-controlled phase I-IIa trial of Ad26.COV2.S in healthy adults. Dosing of Ad26.COV2.S was intramuscular, at either 5x10^10 or 1x10^11 viral particles, delivered as one shot or as two shots spaced 56 days apart. Sequencing of the TCRbeta repertoire served to evaluate the specificity and breadth of SARS-CoV-2-reactive T cell receptors following Ad26.COV2.S vaccination. The TCR-sequenced set comprised roughly 30 samples: around 20 Ad26.COV2.S vaccine recipients, 5 placebo recipients and 8 SARS-CoV-2 convalescent individuals. Trial participants were randomized into five groups of five, in which low-dose or high-dose Ad26.COV2.S was given once or twice, or placebo was given on both occasions. Investigators remained blinded to trial group allocation during experiments and outcome assessment. The full study reports these points: Non-spike TCR breadth was comparable between vaccine and placebo recipients, consistent with the vaccine containing only spike. Comparing responses between vaccine doses or regimens was not something the study was powered to do. Substantial breadth of spike-specific CD8+ and CD4+ T cell responses was reported after vaccination. It was noted by the authors that total T cell responses may have been underestimated by the TCR breadth and depth analyses. Higher spike-specific TCR breadth was observed in Ad26.COV2.S recipients than in placebo recipients (P = 0.0014).

The sequences come from peripheral blood, collected in a trial of Ad26.COV2.S vaccine versus placebo. Recombination joined TRBV2 with TRBJ1-5; the junction holds 9 bases that match TRBD1. The source of this sequence is a person aged 18-60 years who received the Ad26.COV2.S COVID-19 vaccine or a placebo. The DNA is TGTGCCAGCAGCCGGGACAGGGTCAATCAGCCCCAGCATTTT. Its protein is CASSRDRVNQPQHF.